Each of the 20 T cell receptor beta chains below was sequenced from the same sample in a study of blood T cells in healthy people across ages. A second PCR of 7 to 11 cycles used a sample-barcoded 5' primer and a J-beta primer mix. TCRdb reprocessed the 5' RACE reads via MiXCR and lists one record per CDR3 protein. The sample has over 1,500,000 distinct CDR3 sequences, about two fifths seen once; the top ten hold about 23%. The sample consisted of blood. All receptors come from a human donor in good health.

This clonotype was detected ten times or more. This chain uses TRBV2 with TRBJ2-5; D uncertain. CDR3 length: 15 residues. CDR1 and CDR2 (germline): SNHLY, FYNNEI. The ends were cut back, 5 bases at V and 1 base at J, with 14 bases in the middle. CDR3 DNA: TGTGCCAGCAGTCTACAAGACACCTCCCAAGAGACCCAGTACTTC. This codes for CASSLQDTSQETQYF.

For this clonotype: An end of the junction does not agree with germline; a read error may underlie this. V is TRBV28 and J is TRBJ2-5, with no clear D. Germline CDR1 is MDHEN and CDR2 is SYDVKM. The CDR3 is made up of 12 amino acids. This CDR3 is CVSSSSQETQYF. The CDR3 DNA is TGTGTCAGCAGTTCTTCACAAGAGACCCAGTACTTC.

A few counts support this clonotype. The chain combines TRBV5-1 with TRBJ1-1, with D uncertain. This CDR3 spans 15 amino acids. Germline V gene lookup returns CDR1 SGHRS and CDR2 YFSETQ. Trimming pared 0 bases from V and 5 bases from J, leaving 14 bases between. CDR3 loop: CASSLAPQEETEAFF. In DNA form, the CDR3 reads TGCGCCAGCAGCTTGGCCCCCCAGGAGGAGACTGAAGCTTTCTTT.

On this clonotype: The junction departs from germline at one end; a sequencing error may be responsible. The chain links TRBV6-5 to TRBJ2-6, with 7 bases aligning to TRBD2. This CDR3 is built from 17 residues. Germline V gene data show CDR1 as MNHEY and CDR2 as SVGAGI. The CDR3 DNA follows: TGTGCCAGCAATTACATAGCGGGTTACTCTGGGGCCAACGTCCTGACTTTC. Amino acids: CASNYIAGYSGANVLTF.

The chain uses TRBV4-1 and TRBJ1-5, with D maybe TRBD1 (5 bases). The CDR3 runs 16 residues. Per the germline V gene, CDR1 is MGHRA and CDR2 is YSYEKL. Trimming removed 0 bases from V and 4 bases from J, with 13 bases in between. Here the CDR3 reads CASSQESTGPNQPQHF. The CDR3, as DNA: TGCGCCAGCAGCCAAGAGTCCACAGGCCCTAATCAGCCCCAGCATTTT.

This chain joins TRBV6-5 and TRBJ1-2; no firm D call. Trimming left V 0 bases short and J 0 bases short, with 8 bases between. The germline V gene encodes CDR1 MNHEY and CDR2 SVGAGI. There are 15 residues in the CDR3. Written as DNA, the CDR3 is TGTGCCAGCAGTTACTCAGGAGCAGCTAACTATGGCTACACCTTC. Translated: CASSYSGAANYGYTF.

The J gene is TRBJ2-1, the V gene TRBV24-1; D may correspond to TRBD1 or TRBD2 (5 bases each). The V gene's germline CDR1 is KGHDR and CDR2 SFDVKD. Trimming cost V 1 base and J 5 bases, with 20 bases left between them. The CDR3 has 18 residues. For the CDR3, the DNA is TGTGCCACCAGTGATTTCAAAGAGAGGGGATCTCTAGACAATGAGCAGTTCTTC. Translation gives CATSDFKERGSLDNEQFF.

The DNA for the CDR3 is TGCGCCAGCAGCCCTGGACTAGCGGGAGTCGGGGTCGACAATGAGCAGTTCTTC. Translated, it gives CASSPGLAGVGVDNEQFF. The V call is TRBV4-1, the J call TRBJ2-1; the match to TRBD2 covers 13 bases. CDR1 and CDR2 from the germline V gene are MGHRA and YSYEKL. The CDR3 sequence is 18 residues long. With V trimmed by 4 bases and J by 5 bases, 11 bases remained unmatched.

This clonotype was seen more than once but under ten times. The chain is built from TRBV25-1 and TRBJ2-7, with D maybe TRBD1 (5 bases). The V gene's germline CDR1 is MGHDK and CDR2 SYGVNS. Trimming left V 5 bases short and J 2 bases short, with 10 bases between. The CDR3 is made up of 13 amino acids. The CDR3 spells CASSQTDTYEQYF. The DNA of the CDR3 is TGTGCCAGCAGTCAGACAGATACCTACGAGCAGTACTTC.

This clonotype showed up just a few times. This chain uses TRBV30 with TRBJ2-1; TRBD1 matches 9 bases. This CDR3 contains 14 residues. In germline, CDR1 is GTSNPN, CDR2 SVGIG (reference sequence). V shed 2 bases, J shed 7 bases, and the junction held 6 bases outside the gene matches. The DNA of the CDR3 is TGTGCCTGGAGTCCTCCGGGACAGGGAAATGAGCAGTTCTTC. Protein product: CAWSPPGQGNEQFF.

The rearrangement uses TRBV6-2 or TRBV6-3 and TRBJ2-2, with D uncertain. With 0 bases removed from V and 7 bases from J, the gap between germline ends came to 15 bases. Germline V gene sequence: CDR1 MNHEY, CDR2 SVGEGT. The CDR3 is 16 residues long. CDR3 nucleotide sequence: TGTGCCAGCAGTTACTCGAGTTCCAGGATCGGCGGGGAGCTGTTTTTT. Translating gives CASSYSSSRIGGELFF.

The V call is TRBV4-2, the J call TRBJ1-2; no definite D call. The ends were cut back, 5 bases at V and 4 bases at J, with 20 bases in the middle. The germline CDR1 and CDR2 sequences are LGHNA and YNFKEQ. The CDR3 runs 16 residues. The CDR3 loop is CASSSHSRGFGYGYTF. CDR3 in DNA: TGTGCCAGCAGCTCTCACAGCCGGGGATTTGGCTATGGCTACACCTTC.

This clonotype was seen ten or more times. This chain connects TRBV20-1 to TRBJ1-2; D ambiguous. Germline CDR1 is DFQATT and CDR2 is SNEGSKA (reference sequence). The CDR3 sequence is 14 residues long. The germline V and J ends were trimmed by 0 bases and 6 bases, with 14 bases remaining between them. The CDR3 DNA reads TGCAGTGCTAGAGATCACGGGTTAAGGGATGGCTACACCTTC. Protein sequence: CSARDHGLRDGYTF.

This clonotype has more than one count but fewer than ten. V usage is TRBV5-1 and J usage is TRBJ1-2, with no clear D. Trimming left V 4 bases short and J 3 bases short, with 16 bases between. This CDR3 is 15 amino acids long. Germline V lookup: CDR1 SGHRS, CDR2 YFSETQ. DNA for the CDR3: TGCGCCAGCAGCCCAGAAATCGCCACGGACTATGGCTACACCTTC. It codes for CASSPEIATDYGYTF.

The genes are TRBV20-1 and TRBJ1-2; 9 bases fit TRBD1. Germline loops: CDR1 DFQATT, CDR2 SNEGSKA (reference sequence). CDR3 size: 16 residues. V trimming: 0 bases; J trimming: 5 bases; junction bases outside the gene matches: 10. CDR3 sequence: CSARDLGQGRGYGYTF. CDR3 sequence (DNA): TGCAGTGCTAGAGATTTAGGACAGGGGCGAGGGTATGGCTACACCTTC.

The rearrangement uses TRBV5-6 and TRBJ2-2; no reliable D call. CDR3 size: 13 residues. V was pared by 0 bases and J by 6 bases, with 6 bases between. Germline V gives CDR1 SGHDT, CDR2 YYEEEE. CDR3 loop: CASSLELAGELFF. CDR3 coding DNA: TGTGCCAGCAGCTTGGAATTGGCCGGGGAGCTGTTTTTT.

In nucleotides, the CDR3 is TGTGCCAGCAGCCAGCTCTCGGGACAGGGCGGATCCGAGCAGTACTTC. This sequence encodes CASSQLSGQGGSEQYF. The V gene is TRBV3-1, the J gene TRBJ2-7; 9 bases are a match to TRBD1. CDR1 is LGHDT, CDR2 YNNKEL, per germline (reference sequence). The CDR3 extends over 16 amino acids. V gave up 3 bases and J gave up 6 bases; unmatched junction bases: 12.

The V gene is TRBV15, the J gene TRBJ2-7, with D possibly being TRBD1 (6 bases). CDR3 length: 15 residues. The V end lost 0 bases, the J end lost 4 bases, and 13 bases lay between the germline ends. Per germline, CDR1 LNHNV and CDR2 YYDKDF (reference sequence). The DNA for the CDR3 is TGTGCCACCAGCAGAGAGTGGGGGCGCGGTTACGAGCAGTACTTC. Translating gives CATSREWGRGYEQYF. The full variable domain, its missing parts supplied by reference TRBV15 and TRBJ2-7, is DAMVIQNPRYQVTQFGKPVTLSCSQTLNHNVMYWYQQKSSQAPKLLFHYYDKDFNNEADTPDNFQSRRPNTSFCFLDIRSPGLGDTAMYLCATSREWGRGYEQYFGPGTRLTVT.

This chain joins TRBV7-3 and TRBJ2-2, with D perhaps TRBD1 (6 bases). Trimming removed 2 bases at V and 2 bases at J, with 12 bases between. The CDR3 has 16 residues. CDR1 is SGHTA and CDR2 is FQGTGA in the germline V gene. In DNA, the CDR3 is TGTGCCAGCAGCTTACAGAGCAGGGGCAACACCGGGGAGCTGTTTTTT. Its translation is CASSLQSRGNTGELFF. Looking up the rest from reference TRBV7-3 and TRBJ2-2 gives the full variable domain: GAGVSQTPSNKVTEKGKYVELRCDPISGHTALYWYRQSLGQGPEFLIYFQGTGAADDSGLPNDRFFAVRPEGSVSTLKIQRTERGDSAVYLCASSLQSRGNTGELFFGEGSRLTVL.

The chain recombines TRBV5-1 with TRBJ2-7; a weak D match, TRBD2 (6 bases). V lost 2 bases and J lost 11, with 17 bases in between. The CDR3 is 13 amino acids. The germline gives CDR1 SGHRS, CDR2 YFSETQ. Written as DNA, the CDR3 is TGCGCCAGCAGCTTCTCTGGGACTGGGGATGAGTACTTC. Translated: CASSFSGTGDEYF.